This record covers a single T cell receptor beta chain. The CDR3 has 14 amino acids. The V end lost 4 bases, the J end lost 2 bases, and 6 bases lay between the germline ends. The germline V gene encodes CDR1 LNHDA and CDR2 SQIVND (reference sequence). The record originates from a study of blood T cell repertoires in COVID-19. Turning to the study itself: Sites in the United States, Italy and Spain provided acute and convalescent COVID-19 samples. T cells, B-cell-depleted T cells, or PBMCs provided the cDNA or gDNA that served as material.

Per the original data handling: Amplification with reference gene primers provided the estimates of nucleated cell counts. The protocol was immunoSEQ multiplex PCR, while the TCRdb copy is restricted to in-frame clones and leaves out a portion. The D gene and trimming were derived from the DNA, and the V and J assignments and clone size from that table. The sample records 65,000 or so clones, nearly 80% being singletons. The sample consisted of peripheral blood. The clonotype originates from a human donor in a cohort sampled during active COVID-19. This chain links TRBV19 with TRBJ2-6; D unresolved. The CDR3 region has the DNA TGTGCCAGTAGTAGGGCCGCTGGGGCCAACGTCCTGACTTTC. It yields the protein CASSRAAGANVLTF. Using reference TRBV19 and TRBJ2-6 for the parts outside the CDR3, the full variable domain is DGGITQSPKYLFRKEGQNVTLSCEQNLNHDAMYWYRQDPGQGLRLIYYSQIVNDFQKGDIAEGYSVSREKKESFPLTVTSAQKNPTAFYLCASSRAAGANVLTFGAGSRLTVL.